This T cell receptor (beta chain) derives from a study of T cells in women clearing cervical HPV infection. Method: immunoSEQ multiplex PCR; TCRdb's copy keeps in-frame clones and lacks some. The sample includes under 50,000 clones. A remark on this clone: The CDR3 end falls 3 residues outside the read, so it is completed with the germline J gene.

The germline gives CDR1 SGHTA, CDR2 FQGNSA. The CDR3 has 12 amino acids. V was cut by 4 bases and J by 6 bases, with 9 bases left in between. The source of this sequence is a woman between 18 and 69 years old with a cervical HPV16 infection that either progressed to CIN3+ or cleared (not recorded which). This rearrangement joins TRBV7-2 to TRBJ1-2; D unclear. The sample taken for sequencing was blood buffy coat. CDR3 DNA (partial): TGTGCCAGCAGCTCGATTCGCGATGGC. This gives the protein CASSSIRDG. The complete CDR3 protein is CASSSIRDGYTF.